What follows are 19 T cell receptor beta chains derived from one specimen sequenced in a study of blood T cell repertoires in COVID-19. Assay: immunoSEQ multiplex PCR; the TCRdb copy retains only in-frame clones and omits some. Found here are some 99,000 clones, roughly 90% of them singletons; the top ten hold around 3.9%. The material sequenced was peripheral blood. Receptors originate from a human donor with COVID-19, enrolled during active disease. The donor label of this sample is uncertain.

The chain joins TRBV11-2 to TRBJ1-4, with D unclear. V lost 3 bases and J 1 base, leaving 9 bases between the germline ends. CDR1 and CDR2 (germline): SGHAT, FQNNGV. This CDR3 is 15 amino acids long. For the CDR3, the DNA is TGTGCCAGCAGCTTCACGGGGTTAACTAATGAAAAACTGTTTTTT. Its translation is CASSFTGLTNEKLFF.

This chain joins TRBV4-1 and TRBJ1-2, with 12 bases that match TRBD1. The CDR3 runs 16 residues. Germline V lookup: CDR1 MGHRA, CDR2 YSYEKL. Unmatched junction bases numbered 12, after V lost 5 bases and J lost 8 bases. The CDR3 DNA reads TGCGCCAGCAGCGCTTCCGGGACAGGGGGCGCTTGGGGCTACACCTTC. Its translation is CASSASGTGGAWGYTF.

The rearrangement uses TRBV12-5 and TRBJ2-3; no definite D call. The CDR3 consists of 13 residues. Germline lookup yields CDR1 LGHNT and CDR2 FRNRAP. V lost 2 bases to trimming and J lost 0 bases, with 3 bases between them. For the CDR3, the DNA is TGTGCTAGTGGTTTGACTAGCACAGATACGCAGTATTTT. It translates to CASGLTSTDTQYF.

The genes are TRBV7-2 and TRBJ1-3; perhaps TRBD1 as D (5 bases). CDR1 and CDR2 (germline): SGHTA, FQGNSA. Trimming pared 5 bases from V and 1 base from J, leaving 21 bases between. This CDR3 comprises 18 residues. CDR3 nucleotides: TGTGCCAGCAGCCCATCGCCACTGCTCAGGGCATCTGGAAACACCATATATTTT. Residues: CASSPSPLLRASGNTIYF.

V gene TRBV20-1 combines with J gene TRBJ2-7; 7 bases fit TRBD2. The CDR3 consists of 11 residues. V lost 5 bases, J lost 7 bases, and 5 bases stayed unmatched. Germline-derived CDR1 and CDR2 are DFQATT and SNEGSKA (reference sequence). The chain's CDR3 is CSAGWEGEQYF. For the CDR3, the DNA is TGCAGTGCTGGCTGGGAGGGTGAGCAGTACTTC.

The chain combines TRBV5-1 with TRBJ2-1; maybe TRBD2 (7 bases). Germline V CDR1 and CDR2: SGHRS, YFSETQ. Deletions cut 2 bases from V and 6 bases from J, with 18 bases between. The CDR3 extends over 16 amino acids. This chain's CDR3 is CASSFPRGGAANEQFF. CDR3 sequence (DNA): TGCGCCAGCAGCTTCCCCAGAGGGGGGGCAGCCAATGAGCAGTTCTTC. Full variable domain (remainder filled in from reference TRBV5-1 and TRBJ2-1): KAGVTQTPRYLIKTRGQQVTLSCSPISGHRSVSWYQQTPGQGLQFLFEYFSETQRNKGNFPGRFSGRQFSNSRSEMNVSTLELGDSALYLCASSFPRGGAANEQFFGPGTRLTVL.

The chain is built from TRBV11-2 and TRBJ2-5; 9 bases align to TRBD2. CDR3 length equals 15 residues. Germline CDR1 reads SGHAT; CDR2 reads FQNNGV. Unmatched junction bases numbered 4, after V lost 0 bases and J lost 5 bases. CDR3: CASSLDAGGGETQYF. The CDR3 DNA reads TGTGCCAGCAGCTTAGATGCGGGAGGGGGTGAGACCCAGTACTTC.

CDR3 nucleotides: TGTGCTAGTGGTTTGGGCTCCGGGACTAGCGTCAATGAGCAGTTCTTC. Residues: CASGLGSGTSVNEQFF. This sequence joins TRBV12-5 and TRBJ2-1; 10 bases fit TRBD2. Germline V gene lookup returns CDR1 LGHNT and CDR2 FRNRAP. This CDR3 spans 16 amino acids. The V gene end was trimmed by 1 base and the J gene end by 6 bases; junction bases not matched to a gene: 6.

This chain joins TRBV5-1 and TRBJ2-1; TRBD2 matches at 10 bases. There are 15 residues in the CDR3. V lost 0 bases, J lost 5 bases, and 2 bases stayed unmatched. Germline V gene lookup returns CDR1 SGHRS and CDR2 YFSETQ. The CDR3 coding sequence is TGCGCCAGCAGCTTGGTACTAGCGGGAAACAATGAGCAGTTCTTC. This sequence encodes CASSLVLAGNNEQFF.

J is TRBJ1-3 and V is TRBV6-6; 7 bases are shared with TRBD1. Looked up from germline, CDR1 is MNHNY and CDR2 is SVGAGI (reference sequence). V trimming: 5 bases; J trimming: 1 base; junction bases outside the gene matches: 11. The CDR3 runs to 17 residues. CDR3: CASSPGDSFLSGNTIYF. Written as DNA, the CDR3 is TGTGCCAGCAGTCCCGGGGACAGCTTTCTTTCTGGAAACACCATATATTTT.

The V and J genes are TRBV11-1 and TRBJ1-2; D is undetermined. V was cut by 1 base and J by 2 bases, with 11 bases left in between. Looked up from germline, CDR1 is SGHAT and CDR2 is FQDESV (reference sequence). This CDR3 has 15 residues. CDR3 region: CASSLGVGRNYGYTF. The CDR3 nucleotides read TGTGCCAGCAGCTTAGGAGTGGGCAGAAACTATGGCTACACCTTC.

V and J are TRBV7-9 and TRBJ2-5; D might be TRBD1 (5 bases). CDR3 length: 15 residues. The V gene's germline CDR1 is SEHNR and CDR2 FQNEAQ (reference sequence). V shed 5 bases and J shed 5 bases, with 18 bases lying between them. In nucleotides, the CDR3 is TGTGCCAGCAGCCCGCCGTTGTCCCCAGGGGAGACCCAGTACTTC. It yields the protein CASSPPLSPGETQYF.

This clone was seen more than once but under ten times. V is TRBV27 and J is TRBJ2-7, with D maybe TRBD1 (5 bases). The CDR3 has 14 residues. The germline gives CDR1 MNHEY, CDR2 SMNVEV (reference sequence). V was clipped by 2 bases and J by 0 bases, with 8 bases between them. The CDR3 protein is CASSLGQLSYEQYF. The CDR3 bases are TGTGCCAGCAGTTTAGGACAACTCTCCTACGAGCAGTACTTC.

The chain combines TRBV4-2 with TRBJ1-3, with TRBD1 matching over 7 bases. J was trimmed by 4 bases and V by 3 bases; bases with no gene match: 3. The germline V gene has CDR1 LGHNA and CDR2 YNFKEQ. CDR3 length: 14 amino acids. CDR3 DNA: TGTGCCAGCAGCCAGGCACAGGGGGGAAACACCATATATTTT. Its protein is CASSQAQGGNTIYF.

CDR3 nucleotide sequence: TGTGCCAGCAGCTCCGGGACTAGCGCCGCTAGCACAGATACGCAGTATTTT. Its translation is CASSSGTSAASTDTQYF. The chain recombines TRBV7-6 with TRBJ2-3; the match to TRBD2 covers 10 bases. Germline V gene data show CDR1 as SGHVS and CDR2 as FNYEAQ. The V and J ends lost 4 bases and 0 bases, in that order; junction bases with no gene match: 7. This CDR3 comprises 17 residues.

The V call is TRBV7-3, the J call TRBJ2-5; D is perhaps TRBD1 (5 bases). V lost 5 bases and J lost 5, with 15 bases in between. The V gene's germline CDR1 is SGHTA and CDR2 FQGTGA. The CDR3 totals 14 residues. The CDR3 DNA reads as TGTGCCAGCAGCAAAGGGGCAGTGAGTGAGACCCAGTACTTC. Its protein is CASSKGAVSETQYF.

The chain is built from TRBV25-1 and TRBJ1-5; TRBD1 agrees at 8 bases. The CDR3 totals 16 residues. V lost 4 bases to trimming and J lost 5 bases; unmatched junction nucleotides: 10. CDR1 and CDR2 (germline): MGHDK, SYGVNS. The CDR3 spells CASSGGGTGPHQPQHF. CDR3 nucleotide sequence: TGTGCCAGCAGTGGGGGGGGGACAGGTCCCCATCAGCCCCAGCATTTT.

The gene calls are TRBV11-1 and TRBJ2-7; 9 nucleotides align to TRBD2. V lost 3 bases and J lost 6; bases outside the gene matches: 9. Germline loops: CDR1 SGHAT, CDR2 FQDESV (reference sequence). The CDR3 covers 15 residues. The CDR3 is CASSLDGREGSEQYF. The CDR3 nucleotides read TGTGCCAGCAGCTTGGACGGGCGGGAGGGTTCCGAGCAGTACTTC.

The chain recombines TRBV19 with TRBJ1-6, with D perhaps TRBD1 (5 bases). The CDR3 is 15 amino acids. The V and J ends lost 0 bases and 5 bases respectively, with 8 bases between them. Germline CDR1 and CDR2: LNHDA and SQIVND (reference sequence). The CDR3 DNA sequence: TGTGCCAGTAGTATAGAGGAGACAGATAATTCACCCCTCCACTTT. This codes for CASSIEETDNSPLHF.